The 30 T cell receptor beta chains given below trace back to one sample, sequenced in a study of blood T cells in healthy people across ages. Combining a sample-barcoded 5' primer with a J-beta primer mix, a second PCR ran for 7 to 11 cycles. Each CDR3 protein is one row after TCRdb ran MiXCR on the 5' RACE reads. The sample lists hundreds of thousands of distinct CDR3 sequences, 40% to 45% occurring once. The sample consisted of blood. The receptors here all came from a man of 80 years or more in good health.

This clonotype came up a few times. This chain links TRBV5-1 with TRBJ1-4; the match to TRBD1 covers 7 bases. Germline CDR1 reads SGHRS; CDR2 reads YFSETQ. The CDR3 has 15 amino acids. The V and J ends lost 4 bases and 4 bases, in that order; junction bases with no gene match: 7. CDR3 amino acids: CASSRAQGSNEKLFF. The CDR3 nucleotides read TGCGCCAGCAGCAGAGCACAGGGGAGTAATGAAAAACTGTTTTTT. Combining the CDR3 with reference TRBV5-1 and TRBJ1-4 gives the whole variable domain KAGVTQTPRYLIKTRGQQVTLSCSPISGHRSVSWYQQTPGQGLQFLFEYFSETQRNKGNFPGRFSGRQFSNSRSEMNVSTLELGDSALYLCASSRAQGSNEKLFFGSGTQLSVL.

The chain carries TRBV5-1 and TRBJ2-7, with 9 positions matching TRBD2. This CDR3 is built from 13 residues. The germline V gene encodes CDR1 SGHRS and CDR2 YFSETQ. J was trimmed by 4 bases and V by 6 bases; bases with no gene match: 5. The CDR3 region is CASKDSGRYEQYF. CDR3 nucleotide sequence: TGCGCCAGCAAGGATAGCGGGAGATACGAGCAGTACTTC.

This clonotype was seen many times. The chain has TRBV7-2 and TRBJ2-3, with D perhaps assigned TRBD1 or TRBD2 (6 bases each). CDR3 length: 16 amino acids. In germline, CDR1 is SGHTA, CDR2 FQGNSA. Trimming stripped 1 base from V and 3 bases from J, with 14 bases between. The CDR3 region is CASSLGGGRATDTQYF. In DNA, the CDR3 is TGTGCCAGCAGCTTAGGAGGGGGGCGCGCTACAGATACGCAGTATTTT.

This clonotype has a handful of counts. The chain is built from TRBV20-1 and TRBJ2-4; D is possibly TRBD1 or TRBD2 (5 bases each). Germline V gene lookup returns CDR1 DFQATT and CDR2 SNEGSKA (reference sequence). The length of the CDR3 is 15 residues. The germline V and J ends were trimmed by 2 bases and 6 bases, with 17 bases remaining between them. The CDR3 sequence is CSARSSRGPLNIQYF. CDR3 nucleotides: TGCAGTGCTAGATCGAGCCGGGGCCCCCTAAACATTCAGTACTTC.

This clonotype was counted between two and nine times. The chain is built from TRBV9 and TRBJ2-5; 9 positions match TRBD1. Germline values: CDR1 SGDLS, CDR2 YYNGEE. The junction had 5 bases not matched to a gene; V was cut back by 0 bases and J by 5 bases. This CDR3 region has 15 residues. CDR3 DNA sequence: TGTGCCAGCAGCGTAGGGTCGACAGGGGGGGAGACCCAGTACTTC. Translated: CASSVGSTGGETQYF.

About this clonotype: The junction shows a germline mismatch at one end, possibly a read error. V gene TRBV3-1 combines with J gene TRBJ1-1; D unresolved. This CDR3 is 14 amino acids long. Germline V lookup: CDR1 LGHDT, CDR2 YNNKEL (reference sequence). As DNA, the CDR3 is TGTGCCCGCAGCCAAGATCTTAGAGACCCTGAAGCTTTCTTT. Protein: CARSQDLRDPEAFF. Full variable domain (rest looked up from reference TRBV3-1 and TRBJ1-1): DTAVSQTPKYLVTQMGNDKSIKCEQNLGHDTMYWYKQDSKKFLKIMFSYNNKELIINETVPNRFSPKSPDKAHLNLHINSLELGDSAVYFCARSQDLRDPEAFFGQGTRLTVV.

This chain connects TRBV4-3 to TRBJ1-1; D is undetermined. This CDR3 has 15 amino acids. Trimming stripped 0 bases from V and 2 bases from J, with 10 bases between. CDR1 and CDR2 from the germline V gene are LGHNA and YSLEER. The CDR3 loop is CASSQDVKGNTEAFF. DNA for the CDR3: TGCGCCAGCAGCCAAGATGTAAAGGGCAACACTGAAGCTTTCTTT.

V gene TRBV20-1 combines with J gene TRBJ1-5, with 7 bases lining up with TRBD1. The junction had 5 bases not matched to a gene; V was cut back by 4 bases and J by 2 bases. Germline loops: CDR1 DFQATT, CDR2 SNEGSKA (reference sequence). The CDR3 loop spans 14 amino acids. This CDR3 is CSATTGVGNQPQHF. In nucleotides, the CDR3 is TGCAGTGCTACCACAGGGGTCGGCAATCAGCCCCAGCATTTT.

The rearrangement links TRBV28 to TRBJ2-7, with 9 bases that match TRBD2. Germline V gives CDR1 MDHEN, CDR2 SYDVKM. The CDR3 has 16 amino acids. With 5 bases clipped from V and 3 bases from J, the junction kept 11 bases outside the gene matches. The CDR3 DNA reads TGTGCCAGCAGTGCCAACATAGCGGGAGCTCTCTACGAGCAGTACTTC. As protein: CASSANIAGALYEQYF.

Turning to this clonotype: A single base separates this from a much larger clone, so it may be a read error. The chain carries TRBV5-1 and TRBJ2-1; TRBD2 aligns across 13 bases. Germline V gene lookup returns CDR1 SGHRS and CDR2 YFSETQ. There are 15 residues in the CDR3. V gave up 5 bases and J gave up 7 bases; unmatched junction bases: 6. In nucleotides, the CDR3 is TGCGCCAGCAGGGGGACTAGCGGGACCTCAAATGAGCAGTTCTTC. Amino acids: CASRGTSGTSNEQFF. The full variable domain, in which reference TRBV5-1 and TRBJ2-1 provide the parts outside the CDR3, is KAGVTQTPRYLIKTRGQQVTLSCSPISGHRSVSWYQQTPGQGLQFLFEYFSETQRNKGNFPGRFSGRQFSNSRSEMNVSTLELGDSALYLCASRGTSGTSNEQFFGPGTRLTVL.

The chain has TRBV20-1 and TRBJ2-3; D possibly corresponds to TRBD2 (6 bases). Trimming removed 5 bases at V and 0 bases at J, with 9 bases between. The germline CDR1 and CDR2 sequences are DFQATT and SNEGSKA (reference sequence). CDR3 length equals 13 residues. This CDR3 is CSAPAGSTDTQYF. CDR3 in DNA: TGCAGTGCTCCAGCGGGCAGCACAGATACGCAGTATTTT.

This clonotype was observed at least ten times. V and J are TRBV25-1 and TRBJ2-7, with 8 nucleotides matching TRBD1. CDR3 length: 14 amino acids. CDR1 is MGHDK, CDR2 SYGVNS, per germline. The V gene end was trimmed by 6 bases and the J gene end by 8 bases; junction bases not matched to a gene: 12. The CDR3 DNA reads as TGTGCCAGCAGATTATCAGGGGGCGATCGAAAGCAGTACTTC. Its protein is CASRLSGGDRKQYF.

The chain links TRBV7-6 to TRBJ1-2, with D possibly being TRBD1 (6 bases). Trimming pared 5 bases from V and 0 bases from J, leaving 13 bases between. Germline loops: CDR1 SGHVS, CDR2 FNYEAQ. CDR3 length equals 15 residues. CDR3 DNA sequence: TGTGCCAGCAGCCCTCGGACAGCCCCTAACTATGGCTACACCTTC. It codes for CASSPRTAPNYGYTF. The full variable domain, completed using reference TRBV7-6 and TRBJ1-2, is GAGVSQSPRYKVTKRGQDVALRCDPISGHVSLYWYRQALGQGPEFLTYFNYEAQQDKSGLPNDRFSAERPEGSISTLTIQRTEQRDSAMYRCASSPRTAPNYGYTFGSGTRLTVV.

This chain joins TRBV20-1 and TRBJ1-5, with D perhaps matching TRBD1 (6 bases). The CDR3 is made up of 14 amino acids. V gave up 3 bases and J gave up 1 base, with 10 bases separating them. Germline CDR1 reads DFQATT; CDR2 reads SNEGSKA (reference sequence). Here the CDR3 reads CSASDRFSNQPQHF. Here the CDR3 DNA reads TGCAGTGCTAGCGACAGGTTCAGCAATCAGCCCCAGCATTTT.

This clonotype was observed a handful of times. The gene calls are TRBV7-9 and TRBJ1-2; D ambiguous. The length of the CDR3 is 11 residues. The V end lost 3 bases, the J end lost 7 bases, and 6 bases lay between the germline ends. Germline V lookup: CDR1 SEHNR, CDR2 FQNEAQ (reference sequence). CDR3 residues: CASSFTGGYTF. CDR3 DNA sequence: TGTGCCAGCAGCTTTACGGGTGGCTACACCTTC. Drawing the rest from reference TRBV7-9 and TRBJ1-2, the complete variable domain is DTGVSQNPRHKITKRGQNVTFRCDPISEHNRLYWYRQTLGQGPEFLTYFQNEAQLEKSRLLSDRFSAERPKGSFSTLEIQRTEQGDSAMYLCASSFTGGYTFGSGTRLTVV.

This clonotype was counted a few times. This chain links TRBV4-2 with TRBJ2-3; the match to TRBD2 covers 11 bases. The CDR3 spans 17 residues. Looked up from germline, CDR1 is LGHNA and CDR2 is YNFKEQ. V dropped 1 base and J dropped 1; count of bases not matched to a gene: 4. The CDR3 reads CASSQVLGLAGTDTQYF. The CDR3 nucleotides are TGTGCCAGCAGCCAAGTCCTGGGACTAGCGGGCACAGATACGCAGTATTTT.

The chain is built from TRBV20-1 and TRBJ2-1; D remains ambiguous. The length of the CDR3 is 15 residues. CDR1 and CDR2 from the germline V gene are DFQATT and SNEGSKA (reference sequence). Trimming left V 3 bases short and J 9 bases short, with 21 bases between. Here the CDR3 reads CSASFGSGRLFEQFF. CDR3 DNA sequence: TGCAGTGCTAGCTTTGGTTCGGGCCGACTCTTTGAGCAGTTCTTC.

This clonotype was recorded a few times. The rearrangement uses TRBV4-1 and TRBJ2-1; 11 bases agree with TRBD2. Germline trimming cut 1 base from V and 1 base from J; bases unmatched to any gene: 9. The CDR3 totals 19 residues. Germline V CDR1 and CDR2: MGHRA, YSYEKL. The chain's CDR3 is CASSQATSGGLPSYNEQFF. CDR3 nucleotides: TGCGCCAGCAGCCAAGCAACTAGCGGGGGTCTTCCGTCCTACAATGAGCAGTTCTTC.

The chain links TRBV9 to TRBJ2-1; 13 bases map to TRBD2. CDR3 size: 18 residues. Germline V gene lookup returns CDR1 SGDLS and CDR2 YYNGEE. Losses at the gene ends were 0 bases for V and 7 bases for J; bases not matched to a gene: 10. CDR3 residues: CASSVARTSGGAGNEQFF. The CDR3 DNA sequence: TGTGCCAGCAGCGTAGCACGGACTAGCGGGGGAGCCGGGAATGAGCAGTTCTTC. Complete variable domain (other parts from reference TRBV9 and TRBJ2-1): DSGVTQTPKHLITATGQRVTLRCSPRSGDLSVYWYQQSLDQGLQFLIQYYNGEERAKGNILERFSAQQFPDLHSELNLSSLELGDSALYFCASSVARTSGGAGNEQFFGPGTRLTVL.

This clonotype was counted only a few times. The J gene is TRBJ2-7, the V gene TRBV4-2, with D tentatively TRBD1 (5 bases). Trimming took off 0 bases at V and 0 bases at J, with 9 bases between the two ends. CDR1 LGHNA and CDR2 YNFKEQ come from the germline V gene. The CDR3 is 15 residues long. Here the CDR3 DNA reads TGTGCCAGCAGCCAAGATGCCACAGGCTCCTACGAGCAGTACTTC. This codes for CASSQDATGSYEQYF.

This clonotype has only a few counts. The CDR3 protein is CASGQGVSGYTF. The CDR3 DNA sequence: TGTGCCAGCGGACAGGGTGTAAGCGGCTACACCTTC. The V and J genes are TRBV4-2 and TRBJ1-2; 8 bases map to TRBD1. J lost 8 bases, V lost 8 bases, and 7 bases had no gene match. Germline CDR1 is LGHNA and CDR2 is YNFKEQ. The CDR3 runs 12 residues.

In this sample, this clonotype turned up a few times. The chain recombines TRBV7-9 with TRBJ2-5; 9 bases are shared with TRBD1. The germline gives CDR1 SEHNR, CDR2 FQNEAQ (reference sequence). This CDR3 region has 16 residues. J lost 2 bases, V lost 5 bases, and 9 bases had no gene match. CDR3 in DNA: TGTGCCAGCAGCCGGATCCGGGACAGGGCGCAAGAGACCCAGTACTTC. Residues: CASSRIRDRAQETQYF.

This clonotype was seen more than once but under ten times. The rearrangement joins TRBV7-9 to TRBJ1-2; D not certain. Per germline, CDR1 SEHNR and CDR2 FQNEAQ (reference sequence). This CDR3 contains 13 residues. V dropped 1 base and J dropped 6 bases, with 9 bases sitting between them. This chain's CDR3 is CASSLVPENGYTF. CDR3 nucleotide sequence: TGTGCCAGCAGCTTAGTCCCAGAAAATGGCTACACCTTC.

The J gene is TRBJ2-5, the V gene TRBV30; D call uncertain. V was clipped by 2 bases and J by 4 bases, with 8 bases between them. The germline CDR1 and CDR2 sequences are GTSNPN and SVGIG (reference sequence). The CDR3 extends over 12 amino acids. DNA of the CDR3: TGTGCCTGGAGTACGACTCGAGAGACCCAGTACTTC. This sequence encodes CAWSTTRETQYF.

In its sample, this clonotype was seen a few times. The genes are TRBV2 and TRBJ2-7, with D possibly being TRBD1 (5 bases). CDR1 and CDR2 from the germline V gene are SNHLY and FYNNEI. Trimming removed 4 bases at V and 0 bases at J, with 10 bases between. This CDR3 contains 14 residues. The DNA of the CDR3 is TGTGCCAGCAGTGCGACAGTTAACTCCTACGAGCAGTACTTC. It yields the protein CASSATVNSYEQYF.

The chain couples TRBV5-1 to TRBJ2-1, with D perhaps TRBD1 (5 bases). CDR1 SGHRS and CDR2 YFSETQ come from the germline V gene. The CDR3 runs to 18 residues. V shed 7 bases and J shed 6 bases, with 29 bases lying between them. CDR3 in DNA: TGCGCCAGCTCCCTCGTCCCGTTGTCGCAGGGCGGATCCAATGAGCAGTTCTTC. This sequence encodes CASSLVPLSQGGSNEQFF. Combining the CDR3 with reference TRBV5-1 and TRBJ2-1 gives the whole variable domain KAGVTQTPRYLIKTRGQQVTLSCSPISGHRSVSWYQQTPGQGLQFLFEYFSETQRNKGNFPGRFSGRQFSNSRSEMNVSTLELGDSALYLCASSLVPLSQGGSNEQFFGPGTRLTVL.

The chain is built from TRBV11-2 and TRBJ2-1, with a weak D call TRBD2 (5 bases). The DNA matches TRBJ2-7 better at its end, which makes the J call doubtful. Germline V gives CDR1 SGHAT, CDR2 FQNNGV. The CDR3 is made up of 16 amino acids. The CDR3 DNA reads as TGTGCCAGCAGCTTAGGGGTAGGTAGCGCCTACAATGAGCAGTACTTC. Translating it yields CASSLGVGSAYNEQYF.

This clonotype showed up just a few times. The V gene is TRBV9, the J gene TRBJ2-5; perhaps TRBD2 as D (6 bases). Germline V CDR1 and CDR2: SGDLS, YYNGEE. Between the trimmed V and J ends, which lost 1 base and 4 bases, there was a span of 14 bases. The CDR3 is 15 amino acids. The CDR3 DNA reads TGTGCCAGCAGCGTAAGTGGGGGGAGAAGAGAGACCCAGTACTTC. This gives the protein CASSVSGGRRETQYF.

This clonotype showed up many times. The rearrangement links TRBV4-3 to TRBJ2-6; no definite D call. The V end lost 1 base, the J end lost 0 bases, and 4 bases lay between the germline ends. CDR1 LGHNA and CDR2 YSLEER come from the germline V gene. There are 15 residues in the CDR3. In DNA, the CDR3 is TGCGCCAGCAGCCAAGGTGGCTCTGGGGCCAACGTCCTGACTTTC. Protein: CASSQGGSGANVLTF.

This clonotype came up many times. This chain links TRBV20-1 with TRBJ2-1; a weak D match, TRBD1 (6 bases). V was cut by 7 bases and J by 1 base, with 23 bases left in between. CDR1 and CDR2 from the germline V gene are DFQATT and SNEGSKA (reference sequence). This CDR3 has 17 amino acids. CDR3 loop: CSVGAGAIPNSYNEQFF. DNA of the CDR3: TGCAGTGTGGGGGCAGGGGCTATACCTAATTCCTACAATGAGCAGTTCTTC.